The 5 T cell receptor beta chains below were found in one sample sequenced in a study of T-cell memory formation after mild COVID-19 (dated by TCRdb to about 2021). Library creation used 5' RACE. The data were produced on an Illumina NovaSeq 6000. TCRdb passed the public sequencing reads through fastp at Q25 and MiXCR, retaining productive beta sequences. For every CDR3 protein sequence, its rows merge into one entry that carries the most common genes and DNA. The sample table holds about 440,000 distinct CDR3 sequences, of which around 19% were seen once. Jointly, the top ten make up 7.5% to 9.5% of the sample. The sample was PBMCs or a T cell subset sorted from them (not recorded which). The receptor set was obtained from an adult woman who had mild COVID-19 (a few samples of this study predate the infection). The sample titles of this study are shuffled in the database, so cell type and time point are left out; the donor was told from shared clones.

This clonotype has at least ten counts. The chain carries TRBV29-1 and TRBJ2-1, with a tentative D call TRBD1 (6 bases). Trimming removed 8 bases at V and 5 bases at J, with 19 bases between. The CDR3 has 14 amino acids. Germline V gene sequence: CDR1 SQVTM, CDR2 ANQGSEA. The CDR3 is CSTYPGQRNNEQFF. The CDR3 DNA reads TGCAGCACCTACCCTGGACAGAGAAACAATGAGCAGTTCTTC.

This clonotype was counted a few times. The V call is TRBV18, the J call TRBJ1-1; D is unresolved. The V end lost 2 bases, the J end lost 5 bases, and 9 bases lay between the germline ends. The length of the CDR3 is 13 residues. Germline V gene sequence: CDR1 KGHSH, CDR2 LQKENI. The CDR3: CASSPNGFTEAFF. CDR3 in DNA: TGTGCCAGCTCACCAAACGGTTTTACTGAAGCTTTCTTT.

A few counts support this clonotype. CDR3 region: CSASQGIQYF. CDR3 nucleotide sequence: TGCAGTGCTAGTCAAGGGATTCAGTACTTC. The chain employs TRBV20-1 and TRBJ2-4; unclear D gene. Germline V gene data show CDR1 as DFQATT and CDR2 as SNEGSKA (reference sequence). CDR3 length: 10 residues. V gave up 3 bases and J gave up 10 bases, with 7 bases separating them.

This clonotype was observed a handful of times. V gene TRBV7-9 combines with J gene TRBJ2-7, with TRBD1 matching 8 bases. Unmatched junction bases numbered 11, after V lost 4 bases and J lost 6 bases. The germline V gene encodes CDR1 SEHNR and CDR2 FQNEAQ (reference sequence). The length of the CDR3 is 15 residues. This CDR3 is CASSSIYGQGLEQYF. The CDR3 DNA follows: TGTGCCAGCAGCTCGATATATGGACAGGGCCTCGAGCAGTACTTC.

This clonotype was counted a few times. CDR3 sequence (DNA): TGTGCCAGCAGTTACTCGAGTCCCCCACCAGGGGCGACTTATGGCTACACCTTC. This gives the protein CASSYSSPPPGATYGYTF. This chain connects TRBV6-5 to TRBJ1-2; the D gene is possibly TRBD1 (6 bases). Germline loops: CDR1 MNHEY, CDR2 SVGAGI. The CDR3 extends over 18 amino acids. Trimming took off 0 bases at V and 5 bases at J, with 22 bases between the two ends.